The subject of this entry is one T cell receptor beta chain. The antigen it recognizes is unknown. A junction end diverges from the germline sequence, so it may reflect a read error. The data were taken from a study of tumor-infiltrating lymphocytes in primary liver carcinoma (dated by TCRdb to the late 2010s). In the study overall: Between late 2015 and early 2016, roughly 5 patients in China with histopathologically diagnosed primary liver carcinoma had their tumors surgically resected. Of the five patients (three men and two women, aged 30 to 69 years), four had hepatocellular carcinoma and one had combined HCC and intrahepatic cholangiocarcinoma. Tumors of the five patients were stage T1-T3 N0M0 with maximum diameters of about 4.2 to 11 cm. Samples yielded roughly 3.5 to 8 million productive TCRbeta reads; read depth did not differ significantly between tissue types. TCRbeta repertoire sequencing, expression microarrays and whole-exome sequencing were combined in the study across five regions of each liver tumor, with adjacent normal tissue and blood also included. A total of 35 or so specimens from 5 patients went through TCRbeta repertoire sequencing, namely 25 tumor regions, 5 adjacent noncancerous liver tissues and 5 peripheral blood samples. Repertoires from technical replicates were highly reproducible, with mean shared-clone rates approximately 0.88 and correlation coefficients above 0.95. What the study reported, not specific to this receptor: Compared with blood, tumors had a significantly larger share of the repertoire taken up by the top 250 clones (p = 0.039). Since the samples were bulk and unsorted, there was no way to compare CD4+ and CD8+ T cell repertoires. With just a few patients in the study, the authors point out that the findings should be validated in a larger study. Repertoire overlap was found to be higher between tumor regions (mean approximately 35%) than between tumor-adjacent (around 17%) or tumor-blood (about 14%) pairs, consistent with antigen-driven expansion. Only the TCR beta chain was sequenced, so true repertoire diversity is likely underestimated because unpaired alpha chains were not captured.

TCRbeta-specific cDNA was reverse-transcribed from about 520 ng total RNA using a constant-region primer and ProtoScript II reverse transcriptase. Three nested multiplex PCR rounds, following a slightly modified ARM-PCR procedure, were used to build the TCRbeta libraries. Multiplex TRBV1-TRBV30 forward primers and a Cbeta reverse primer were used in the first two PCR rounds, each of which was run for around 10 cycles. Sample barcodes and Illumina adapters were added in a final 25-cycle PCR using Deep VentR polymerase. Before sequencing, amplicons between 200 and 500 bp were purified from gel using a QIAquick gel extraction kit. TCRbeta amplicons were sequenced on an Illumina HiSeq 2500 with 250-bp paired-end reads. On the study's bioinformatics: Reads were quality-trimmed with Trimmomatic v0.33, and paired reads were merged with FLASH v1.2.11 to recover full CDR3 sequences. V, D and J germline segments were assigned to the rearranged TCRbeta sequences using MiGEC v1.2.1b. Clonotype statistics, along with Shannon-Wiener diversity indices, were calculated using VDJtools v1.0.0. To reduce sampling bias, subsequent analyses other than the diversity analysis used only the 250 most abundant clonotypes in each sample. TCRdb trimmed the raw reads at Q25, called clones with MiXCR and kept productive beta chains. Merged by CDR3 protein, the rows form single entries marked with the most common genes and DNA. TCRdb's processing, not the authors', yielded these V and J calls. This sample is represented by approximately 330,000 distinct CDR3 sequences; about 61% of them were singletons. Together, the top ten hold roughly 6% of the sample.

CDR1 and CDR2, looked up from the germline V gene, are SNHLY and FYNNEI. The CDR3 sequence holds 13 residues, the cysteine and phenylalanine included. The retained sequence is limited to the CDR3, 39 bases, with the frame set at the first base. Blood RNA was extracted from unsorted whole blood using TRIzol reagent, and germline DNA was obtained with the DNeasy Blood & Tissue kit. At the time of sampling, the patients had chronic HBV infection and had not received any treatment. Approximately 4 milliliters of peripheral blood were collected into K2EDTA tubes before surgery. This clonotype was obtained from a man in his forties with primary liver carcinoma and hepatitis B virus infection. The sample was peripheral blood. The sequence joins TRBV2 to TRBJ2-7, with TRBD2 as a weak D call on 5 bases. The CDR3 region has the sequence CTSGYGSWYEQYF. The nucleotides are TGCACCAGCGGCTATGGGAGCTGGTACGAGCAGTACTTC.